The rows below give T cell receptor beta chains drawn from one sample of a study of blood T cell repertoires in COVID-19. Using immunoSEQ multiplex PCR, the repertoire was profiled, and TCRdb retains in-frame clones only, with some absent. The sample includes around 360,000 clones, around 87% of them seen just once. The sequenced sample consisted of peripheral blood. The receptor set was obtained from a woman aged 30 to 39 with COVID-19, enrolled during active disease. Both conserved end residues are part of each CDR3. D genes are given only for firm matches. Rows may omit the clone size; those that give it use once, few, many or a size class.

abundance	v_gene	j_gene	d_gene	CDR3aa	CDR3nt
-	TRBV10-1	TRBJ2-7	TRBD2	CASSPGLVYEQYF	TGCGCCAGCAGCCCGGGACTAGTCTACGAGCAGTACTTC
few	TRBV28	TRBJ1-1	-	CASSFATSNTEAFF	TGTGCCAGCAGTTTCGCAACTTCCAACACTGAAGCTTTCTTT
once	TRBV28	TRBJ1-1	TRBD1	CASSYGTVNTEAFF	TGTGCCAGCAGTTACGGGACAGTGAACACTGAAGCTTTCTTT
once	TRBV30	TRBJ2-1	-	CAWTPTSVYNEQFF	TGTGCCTGGACGCCCACTTCGGTCTACAATGAGCAGTTCTTC
-	TRBV10-1	TRBJ2-5	TRBD1	CASSVAPGQGEVETQYF	TGCGCCAGCAGTGTCGCCCCGGGACAGGGGGAGGTAGAGACCCAGTACTTC
-	TRBV19	TRBJ2-7	TRBD2	CASSLADASSYEQYF	TGTGCCAGTAGCCTAGCGGACGCTAGCTCCTACGAGCAGTACTTC
-	TRBV11-2	TRBJ2-1	TRBD2	CASSSPGTSRVHEQFF	TGTGCCAGCAGCTCCCCCGGGACTAGTAGGGTCCATGAGCAGTTCTTC
once	TRBV2	TRBJ2-1	TRBD2	CASMKISGYVGNEQFF	TGTGCCAGCATGAAGATTAGCGGGTACGTTGGAAATGAGCAGTTCTTC
-	TRBV7-9	TRBJ2-2	-	CASSPGHANTGELFF	TGTGCCAGCAGCCCCGGACACGCGAACACCGGGGAGCTGTTTTTT
-	TRBV14	TRBJ1-2	-	CASSPGGYGYTF	TGTGCCAGCAGCCCCGGGGGGTATGGCTACACCTTC
-	TRBV6-2/TRBV6-3	TRBJ1-6	TRBD1	CASSKDRGAGSPLHF	TGTGCCAGCAGTAAAGACAGGGGAGCGGGTTCACCCCTCCACTTT
-	TRBV5-1	TRBJ2-2	-	CASSHGQTGYPGELFF	TGCGCCAGCAGCCACGGACAGACAGGATACCCAGGGGAGCTGTTTTTT
once	TRBV29-1	TRBJ2-7	TRBD1	CSVEKRQGAREQYF	TGCAGCGTTGAAAAAAGACAGGGGGCGAGAGAGCAGTACTTC
-	TRBV28	TRBJ1-1	-	CASRRPGGGNTEAFF	TGTGCCAGCAGACGCCCCGGGGGGGGAAACACTGAAGCTTTCTTT
-	TRBV4-1	TRBJ1-4	TRBD1	CASSRDRSEEKLFF	TGCGCCAGCAGCCGGGACAGAAGTGAAGAAAAACTGTTTTTT
-	TRBV6-5	TRBJ1-2	-	CASLRSIHPPYGYTF	TGTGCCAGCCTGAGGAGCATTCATCCCCCATATGGCTACACCTTC
-	TRBV6-6	TRBJ2-7	TRBD1	CASRLTGGEDEQYF	TGTGCCAGCAGACTCACAGGGGGCGAGGACGAGCAGTACTTC
-	TRBV6-2/TRBV6-3	TRBJ2-1	-	CASSYSWQGNNEQFF	TGTGCCAGCAGTTACTCCTGGCAGGGGAACAATGAGCAGTTCTTC
-	TRBV12-3/TRBV12-4	TRBJ2-2	-	CASSFGSTGELFF	TGTGCCAGCAGTTTCGGGAGCACCGGGGAGCTGTTTTTT
few	TRBV5-1	TRBJ2-7	-	CASSLSTNYEQYF	TGCGCCAGCAGCTTGTCGACTAATTACGAGCAGTACTTC
few	TRBV6-5	TRBJ2-3	-	CASSPPAATGDTQYF	TGTGCCAGCAGTCCCCCTGCCGCAACCGGAGATACGCAGTATTTT
once	TRBV19	TRBJ1-1	TRBD1	CAARTGQNTEAFF	TGTGCCGCCAGGACAGGGCAGAACACTGAAGCTTTCTTT
-	TRBV23-1	TRBJ2-3	-	CASTQAGFSTDTQYF	TGCGCCAGCACCCAAGCAGGGTTTAGCACAGATACGCAGTATTTT
once	TRBV20-1	TRBJ2-1	-	CSATQGGEQFF	TGCAGTGCTACACAGGGTGGTGAGCAGTTCTTC
-	TRBV28	TRBJ2-7	TRBD2	CASSLLTSGSYEQYF	TGTGCCAGCAGTTTATTGACTAGCGGGAGCTACGAGCAGTACTTC
few	TRBV15	TRBJ2-2	TRBD2	CATSRALLAREGPNGELFF	TGTGCCACCAGCAGAGCCCTCCTTGCGCGGGAGGGCCCGAACGGGGAGCTGTTTTTT
-	TRBV6-5	TRBJ1-4	-	CASSRGQNEKLFF	TGTGCCAGCAGTCGCGGACAAAATGAAAAACTGTTTTTT
-	TRBV28	TRBJ1-1	TRBD1	CASSPDRAPGITEAFF	TGTGCCAGCAGCCCGGACAGGGCCCCGGGAATCACTGAAGCTTTCTTT
-	TRBV12-3/TRBV12-4	TRBJ2-7	TRBD2	CASSLIAGSEQYF	TGTGCCAGCAGTTTAATAGCGGGTTCCGAGCAGTACTTC
-	TRBV2	TRBJ2-3	-	CASSEDSPRGDTQYF	TGTGCCAGCAGTGAGGACTCTCCCCGAGGTGATACGCAGTATTTT
-	TRBV11-3	TRBJ1-1	-	CASSLGRATEAFF	TGTGCCAGCAGCTTAGGCAGGGCCACTGAAGCTTTCTTT
-	TRBV4-1	TRBJ1-4	-	CASSQGSRAEKLFF	TGCGCCAGCAGCCAAGGCAGCAGGGCCGAAAAACTGTTTTTT
-	TRBV7-2	TRBJ2-5	TRBD2	CASSLATGGETQYF	TGTGCCAGCAGCTTAGCGACGGGAGGGGAGACCCAGTACTTC
once	TRBV10-1	TRBJ2-7	-	CASSAFSSSYEQYF	TGCGCCAGCAGTGCCTTTTCCAGCTCCTACGAGCAGTACTTC
-	TRBV6-5	TRBJ2-4	-	CASTPEWAKNIQYF	TGTGCCAGCACCCCGGAGTGGGCCAAAAACATTCAGTACTTC
-	TRBV4-1	TRBJ2-7	-	CASSQDEGGEQYF	TGCGCCAGCAGCCAAGATGAGGGTGGCGAGCAGTACTTC
-	TRBV30	TRBJ2-1	TRBD2	CAWSVEGGRFFDEQFF	TGTGCCTGGAGTGTGGAGGGCGGGAGGTTCTTCGATGAGCAGTTCTTC
once	TRBV7-3	TRBJ2-2	-	CASSLGGSEELFF	TGTGCCAGCAGCTTAGGCGGAAGCGAGGAGCTGTTTTTT
few	TRBV25-1	TRBJ1-2	-	CASSESRTAVAF	TGTGCCAGCAGTGAGAGTCGTACAGCCGTCGCCTTC
-	TRBV28	TRBJ2-3	-	CASSWGVNADTQYF	TGTGCCAGCAGTTGGGGAGTAAACGCAGATACGCAGTATTTT
-	TRBV2	TRBJ1-2	-	CASVQGSYGYTF	TGTGCCAGCGTACAGGGAAGCTATGGCTACACCTTC
-	TRBV7-9	TRBJ2-1	TRBD1	CASRISGTGNLYNEQFF	TGTGCCAGCAGGATCTCGGGGACAGGGAACCTCTACAATGAGCAGTTCTTC
-	TRBV6-2/TRBV6-3	TRBJ2-1	-	CASSYSLGSNEQFF	TGTGCCAGCAGTTACTCGCTTGGGAGCAATGAGCAGTTCTTC
-	TRBV29-1	TRBJ2-3	-	CSVDKGGPPDTQYF	TGCAGCGTTGACAAGGGGGGGCCACCAGATACGCAGTATTTT
-	TRBV28	TRBJ1-4	-	CASSLPQRTTNEKLFF	TGTGCCAGCAGTTTACCCCAGCGTACAACTAATGAAAAACTGTTTTTT
-	TRBV6-5	TRBJ1-6	TRBD1	CASRPPGQGYSPLHF	TGTGCCAGCAGGCCGCCCGGACAGGGATACTCACCCCTCCACTTT
-	TRBV5-5	TRBJ2-7	-	CASSLAPEGYEQYF	TGTGCCAGCAGCTTGGCCCCGGAGGGCTACGAGCAGTACTTC
-	TRBV10-3	TRBJ1-2	-	CAITRGGAHGYTF	TGTGCCATCACCCGCGGGGGGGCCCATGGCTACACCTTC
-	TRBV9	TRBJ1-4	TRBD1	CASSVRTGADEKLFF	TGTGCCAGCAGCGTCCGGACAGGGGCTGATGAAAAACTGTTTTTT